Sequencing of this T cell receptor beta chain was carried out in a study of shared T cell receptors in the human thymus. Clones were read by immunoSEQ multiplex PCR, and TCRdb kept only the in-frame ones, dropping some. The sample has about 730,000 clones; roughly 85% are singletons. These data were also reused for a study on human thymus T cells.

What was sequenced was thymocytes. The sequence derives from a girl under three years old with a congenital heart defect.

The CDR3 nucleotides read TGTGCCAGCAGCCAAGAATGGGTGGGGGGGCAAACTGAAGCTTTCTTT. Translation gives CASSQEWVGGQTEAFF. This chain joins TRBV14 and TRBJ1-1; tentatively, D is TRBD1 (6 bases). V was trimmed by 0 bases and J by 5 bases, leaving 16 bases between them. CDR3 length: 16 amino acids. Germline assignment: CDR1 SGHDN and CDR2 FVKESK. The full variable domain, its missing parts supplied by reference TRBV14 and TRBJ1-1, is EAGVTQFPSHSVIEKGQTVTLRCDPISGHDNLYWYRRVMGKEIKFLLHFVKESKQDESGMPNNRFLAERTGGTYSTLKVQPAELEDSGVYFCASSQEWVGGQTEAFFGQGTRLTVV.